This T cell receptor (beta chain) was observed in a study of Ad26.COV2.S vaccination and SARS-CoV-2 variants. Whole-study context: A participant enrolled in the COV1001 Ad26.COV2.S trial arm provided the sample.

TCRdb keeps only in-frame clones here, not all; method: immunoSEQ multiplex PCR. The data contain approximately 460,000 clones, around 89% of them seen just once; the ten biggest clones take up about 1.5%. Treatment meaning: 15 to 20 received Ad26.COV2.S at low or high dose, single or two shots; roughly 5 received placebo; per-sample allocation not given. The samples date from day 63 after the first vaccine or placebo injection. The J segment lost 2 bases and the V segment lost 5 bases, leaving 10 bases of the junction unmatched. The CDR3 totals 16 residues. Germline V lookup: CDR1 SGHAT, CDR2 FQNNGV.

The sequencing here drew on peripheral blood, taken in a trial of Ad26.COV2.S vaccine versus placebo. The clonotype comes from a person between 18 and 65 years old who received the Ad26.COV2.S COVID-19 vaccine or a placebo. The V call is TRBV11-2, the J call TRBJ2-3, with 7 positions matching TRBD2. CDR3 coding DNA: TGTGCCAGCAGCGCCGGGGCGGGAGCGAACACAGATACGCAGTATTTT. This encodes CASSAGAGANTDTQYF.